This T cell receptor (beta chain) appears in the sequencing data of a study of beta chain features in type 1 diabetes. With regard to this clone: Its specificity is unknown.

Averaging about 116 mL, one heparinised blood draw came from each individual donor. This CDR3 has 14 amino acids. As every portion of the isolated RNA was reverse transcribed, the sequencing read expressed TCRB transcripts. TCRdb keeps only in-frame clones here, not all; method: immunoSEQ multiplex PCR. Found here are under 450,000 clones, more than 11% of them singletons; the top ten hold approximately 0.038%. Study results and caveats: VDJ junctions in type 1 diabetes patients carried more deletions and fewer insertions.

The clonotype comes from a man between 25 and 39 years old in good health. Sequenced: naive CD4+ T cells from blood. This sequence joins TRBV21-1 and TRBJ2-7; the DNA was not used to check the table's D call, TRBD1. TRBV21-1 is flagged as a pseudogene. This CDR3 reads CASRDRGTLCEQYF. For the CDR3, the DNA is TGTGCCAGCAGAGACAGGGGAACTCTCTGCGAGCAGTACTTC.